Below, 16 T cell receptor beta chains from the same sample are listed, as sequenced in a study of blood T cell repertoires in COVID-19 (dated by TCRdb to 2018 to 2021). Preparation of the library involved the immunoSEQ multiplex PCR assay. TCRdb obtained this table from immuneACCESS and retained in-frame rearrangements with V and J assigned. These tables miss some clones; where compared with another copy, unresolved V genes account for less than half of the shortfall, and the remainder is unexplained. The sample contains 130,000 to 150,000 clones, about 85% of them found a single time. Clones ranked in the top ten supply around 35% of the sample. Source material: peripheral blood. The receptors stem from a human donor in a cohort sampled during active COVID-19.

This clone was detected ten times or more. V is TRBV5-1 and J is TRBJ1-2; no firm D call. Trimming removed 0 bases at V and 4 bases at J, with 13 bases between. The CDR3 is 15 residues long. The germline CDR1 and CDR2 sequences are SGHRS and YFSETQ. The CDR3 nucleotides are TGCGCCAGCAGCTTGGACGGGTCGAGAAGCTATGGCTACACCTTC. This sequence encodes CASSLDGSRSYGYTF.

The chain recombines TRBV7-8 with TRBJ1-5; unclear D gene. Germline CDR1 is SGHVS and CDR2 is FQNEAQ. The CDR3 has 16 residues. The V and J ends lost 1 base and 4 bases respectively, with 14 bases between them. CDR3 sequence (DNA): TGTGCCAGCAGCTTAGAAGATGGCCTGGTGAATCAGCCCCAGCATTTT. It encodes CASSLEDGLVNQPQHF. Full variable domain (rest looked up from reference TRBV7-8 and TRBJ1-5): GAGVSQSPRYKVAKRGQDVALRCDPISGHVSLFWYQQALGQGPEFLTYFQNEAQLDKSGLPSDRFFAERPEGSVSTLKIQRTQQEDSAVYLCASSLEDGLVNQPQHFGDGTRLSIL.

This clone was seen once. The rearrangement uses TRBV14 and TRBJ2-7, with 14 bases matching TRBD2. Germline V gene sequence: CDR1 SGHDN, CDR2 FVKESK. The J segment lost 7 bases and the V segment lost 4 bases, leaving 6 bases of the junction unmatched. The length of the CDR3 is 15 residues. CDR3 sequence reads: CASSRVTSGGAEQYF. As DNA, the CDR3 is TGTGCCAGCAGCCGGGTGACTAGCGGGGGGGCTGAGCAGTACTTC.

The table lists this clone with a few counts. The rearrangement links TRBV2 to TRBJ1-5; D may be TRBD1 (5 bases). The CDR3 spans 13 residues. V lost 8 bases, J lost 3 bases, and 11 bases lay in between. The V gene's germline CDR1 is SNHLY and CDR2 FYNNEI. CDR3 amino acids: CASGGFDNQPQHF. CDR3 nucleotides: TGTGCCAGCGGGGGGTTTGACAATCAGCCCCAGCATTTT. The full variable domain, in which reference TRBV2 and TRBJ1-5 provide the parts outside the CDR3, is EPEVTQTPSHQVTQMGQEVILRCVPISNHLYFYWYRQILGQKVEFLVSFYNNEISEKSEIFDDQFSVERPDGSNFTLKIRSTKLEDSAMYFCASGGFDNQPQHFGDGTRLSIL.

The CDR3 here is CASSEWDTNTEAFF. DNA of the CDR3: TGTGCCAGCAGTGAATGGGACACGAACACTGAAGCTTTCTTT. The chain couples TRBV6-1 to TRBJ1-1; the D gene is possibly TRBD1 (6 bases). The germline V and J ends were trimmed by 2 bases and 1 base, with 8 bases remaining between them. The CDR3 loop spans 14 amino acids. The germline V gene has CDR1 MNHNS and CDR2 SASEGT.

V gene TRBV2 combines with J gene TRBJ2-2, with TRBD1 matching over 7 bases. Germline assignment: CDR1 SNHLY and CDR2 FYNNEI. This CDR3 has 15 amino acids. V was pared by 6 bases and J by 0 bases, with 4 bases of the junction left unmatched. The DNA for the CDR3 is TGTGCCAGCAGCGTTGACAGGGCGAACACCGGGGAGCTGTTTTTT. Amino acids: CASSVDRANTGELFF.

The chain carries TRBV7-9 and TRBJ2-3; D is perhaps TRBD1 (5 bases). The CDR3 totals 16 residues. The V gene's germline CDR1 is SEHNR and CDR2 FQNEAQ (reference sequence). The V gene lost 1 base and the J gene lost 4 bases, with 15 bases spanning the gap. The CDR3 DNA sequence: TGTGCCAGCAGCTTAGGGTGGACAATGGGCGCAGATACGCAGTATTTT. Translation: CASSLGWTMGADTQYF.

This chain connects TRBV4-3 to TRBJ1-2; 11 bases match TRBD1. Germline CDR1 and CDR2: LGHNA and YSLEER. The CDR3 has 15 residues. V dropped 1 base and J dropped 7; count of bases not matched to a gene: 5. The CDR3 DNA follows: TGCGCCAGCAGCCAAGGGGACAGGGGGTCTTCTGGCTACACCTTC. Translating it yields CASSQGDRGSSGYTF.

This clone was seen at least ten times. This sequence joins TRBV2 and TRBJ2-3, with 9 bases lining up with TRBD2. From germline, CDR1 is SNHLY and CDR2 FYNNEI. The junction had 8 bases not matched to a gene; V was cut back by 6 bases and J by 4 bases. The CDR3 consists of 15 residues. As DNA, the CDR3 is TGTGCCAGCAGCGCGAGCGGGGGGCTTGCAGATACGCAGTATTTT. Residues: CASSASGGLADTQYF.

J is TRBJ1-2 and V is TRBV12-3 or TRBV12-4; D ambiguous. The germline V and J ends were trimmed by 3 bases and 8 bases, with 13 bases remaining between them. There are 13 residues in the CDR3. CDR3 region: CASSFRVQRGYTF. In DNA, the CDR3 is TGTGCCAGCAGTTTCCGTGTCCAACGGGGCTACACCTTC.

The chain recombines TRBV5-1 with TRBJ2-5; 8 bases line up with TRBD1. Germline trimming cut 4 bases from V and 4 bases from J; bases unmatched to any gene: 3. This CDR3 has 13 residues. Per germline, CDR1 SGHRS and CDR2 YFSETQ. The DNA of the CDR3 is TGCGCCAGCAGCCAGGACAGGGCAGAGACCCAGTACTTC. Its translation: CASSQDRAETQYF.

The V gene is TRBV19, the J gene TRBJ2-7, with TRBD1 matching 7 bases. The J segment lost 1 base and the V segment lost 6 bases, leaving 9 bases of the junction unmatched. The germline CDR1 and CDR2 sequences are LNHDA and SQIVND (reference sequence). The CDR3 is 15 amino acids. The chain's CDR3 is CASRRDSHRSYEQYF. CDR3 nucleotide sequence: TGTGCCAGTAGACGGGACAGCCATAGATCCTACGAGCAGTACTTC.

The chain links TRBV28 to TRBJ2-7; D is undetermined. The CDR3 sequence is 13 residues long. Trimming left V 10 bases short and J 6 bases short, with 19 bases between. CDR1 and CDR2 (germline): MDHEN, SYDVKM. This chain's CDR3 is CATKTRPLPEQYF. In nucleotides, the CDR3 is TGTGCCACCAAGACCAGGCCCCTTCCCGAGCAGTACTTC.

V is TRBV7-8 and J is TRBJ2-7; 8 bases are a match to TRBD1. J was trimmed by 7 bases and V by 5 bases; bases with no gene match: 10. The length of the CDR3 is 14 residues. Germline CDR1 and CDR2: SGHVS and FQNEAQ. In nucleotides, the CDR3 is TGTGCCAGCAGCAGGCCCGCAGGGGGCAGGGAGCAGTACTTC. Protein sequence: CASSRPAGGREQYF. Full variable domain (missing parts from reference TRBV7-8 and TRBJ2-7): GAGVSQSPRYKVAKRGQDVALRCDPISGHVSLFWYQQALGQGPEFLTYFQNEAQLDKSGLPSDRFFAERPEGSVSTLKIQRTQQEDSAVYLCASSRPAGGREQYFGPGTRLTVT.

This chain connects TRBV4-3 to TRBJ2-2; TRBD2 matches at 8 bases. The trim removed 2 bases at V and 6 bases at J, leaving 8 bases unmatched. Germline V CDR1 and CDR2: LGHNA, YSLEER. The length of the CDR3 is 16 residues. The CDR3 sequence: CASSQPGGGSPGELFF. The CDR3 nucleotides are TGCGCCAGCAGCCAACCGGGGGGGGGCAGCCCCGGGGAGCTGTTTTTT.

The chain joins TRBV6-5 to TRBJ1-2, with 10 nucleotides matching TRBD1. Losses at the gene ends were 8 bases for V and 8 bases for J; bases not matched to a gene: 8. CDR3 length: 13 residues. Germline V gene sequence: CDR1 MNHEY, CDR2 SVGAGI. The CDR3 DNA follows: TGTGCCAGCGACCTGGGACAGGGGATGGGCTACACCTTC. Its protein product is CASDLGQGMGYTF.